The next 23 T cell receptor beta chains were all read from a single sample in a study of cytotoxic CD8 clonotypes in ibrutinib-treated CLL. Profiling relied on immunoSEQ multiplex PCR, and the TCRdb table lists in-frame clones only, not all of them. The sample has roughly 30,000 clones, about 70% seen once. Sequenced here: PBMCs, sampled after 36 months of ibrutinib treatment. The receptors derive from a human donor with chronic lymphocytic leukemia.

The rearrangement uses TRBV7-9 and TRBJ1-2, with D maybe TRBD1 (5 bases). The CDR3 length is 16 residues. From germline, CDR1 is SEHNR and CDR2 FQNEAQ (reference sequence). The ends were cut back, 5 bases at V and 2 bases at J, with 18 bases in the middle. CDR3 residues: CASSPSGGAINYGYTF. CDR3 coding DNA: TGTGCCAGCAGCCCCTCAGGAGGGGCTATAAACTATGGCTACACCTTC.

The V call is TRBV19, the J call TRBJ2-7; D uncertain. From germline, CDR1 is LNHDA and CDR2 SQIVND (reference sequence). The CDR3 runs to 13 residues. Trimming pared 3 bases from V and 0 bases from J, leaving 6 bases between. For the CDR3, the DNA is TGTGCCAGTAGTATCGGTACCTCCTACGAGCAGTACTTC. The encoded protein is CASSIGTSYEQYF.

The chain recombines TRBV6-5 with TRBJ1-1; D might be TRBD1 (6 bases). Germline V gives CDR1 MNHEY, CDR2 SVGAGI. Trimming took 0 bases from V and 4 from J, leaving 12 bases between them. The CDR3 has 15 amino acids. In DNA form, the CDR3 reads TGTGCCAGCAGTTACTCAGGGGGGGGTGGCACTGAAGCTTTCTTT. This encodes CASSYSGGGGTEAFF.

The chain couples TRBV7-8 to TRBJ1-2; TRBD1 might be the D (6 bases). V was shortened by 1 base and J by 6 bases, with 9 bases between the two germline ends. This CDR3 spans 13 amino acids. The V gene's germline CDR1 is SGHVS and CDR2 FQNEAQ. The CDR3 DNA is TGTGCCAGCAGCTTAGGGGCAGGGGATGGCTACACCTTC. Protein sequence: CASSLGAGDGYTF.

The V and J genes are TRBV25-1 and TRBJ1-2; possible D gene TRBD1, 5 bases. V was shortened by 5 bases and J by 8 bases, with 12 bases between the two germline ends. This CDR3 contains 12 residues. Germline V lookup: CDR1 MGHDK, CDR2 SYGVNS. The CDR3 reads CASSSPGEGYTF. The CDR3 DNA sequence: TGTGCCAGCAGTTCCCCGGGGGAAGGCTACACCTTC.

The chain joins TRBV10-3 to TRBJ1-1, with D possibly being TRBD1 (5 bases). This CDR3 is 14 amino acids long. The V end was cut by 2 bases, the J end by 2 bases, with 9 bases between. CDR1 is ENHRY and CDR2 is SYGVKD in the germline V gene. The CDR3 DNA follows: TGTGCCATCAGTGAGCCGAGGGGAAACACTGAAGCTTTCTTT. This gives the protein CAISEPRGNTEAFF.

The rearrangement joins TRBV11-2 to TRBJ1-1; D unresolved. Trimming pared 5 bases from V and 7 bases from J, leaving 11 bases between. The CDR3 is made up of 12 amino acids. Germline V lookup: CDR1 SGHAT, CDR2 FQNNGV. The CDR3 is CASSPHLGEAFF. DNA for the CDR3: TGTGCCAGCAGCCCCCACTTGGGTGAAGCTTTCTTT.

DNA for the CDR3: TGTGCCAGCAGCTTGACTGCGGGGGACTACGAGCAGTACTTC. Its protein product is CASSLTAGDYEQYF. This chain connects TRBV5-4 to TRBJ2-7; 7 bases line up with TRBD2. V shed 1 base and J 3 bases; nucleotides not matched to a gene: 4. Germline-derived CDR1 and CDR2 are SGHNT and YYREEE (reference sequence). This CDR3 spans 14 amino acids.

This sequence joins TRBV20-1 and TRBJ1-2; D is unresolved. The CDR3 is 11 amino acids. The germline V gene encodes CDR1 DFQATT and CDR2 SNEGSKA (reference sequence). Trimming cost V 6 bases and J 7 bases, with 12 bases left between them. The CDR3 coding sequence is TGCAGTGCGGATAATCGACCTGGCTACACCTTC. Encoded protein: CSADNRPGYTF.

V is TRBV10-3 and J is TRBJ2-3, with D unresolved. The CDR3 covers 14 residues. V lost 7 bases, J lost 0 bases, and 11 bases lay in between. Germline loops: CDR1 ENHRY, CDR2 SYGVKD. In DNA, the CDR3 is TGTGCCATCAAGCCTTCTTCTAGCACAGATACGCAGTATTTT. Its protein is CAIKPSSSTDTQYF.

This chain uses TRBV7-9 with TRBJ2-4; D gene unclear. The CDR3 loop spans 15 amino acids. Germline CDR1 is SEHNR and CDR2 is FQNEAQ (reference sequence). Trimming shortened V by 6 bases and J by 0 bases, and 12 bases separated the two germline ends. The CDR3 region is CASSQTELAKNIQYF. CDR3 bases: TGTGCCAGCAGTCAAACAGAACTAGCCAAAAACATTCAGTACTTC.

This chain connects TRBV4-1 to TRBJ1-3, with 11 bases aligning to TRBD1. The CDR3 is 15 residues long. The germline V gene has CDR1 MGHRA and CDR2 YSYEKL. V lost 1 base and J lost 5; bases outside the gene matches: 1. The DNA of the CDR3 is TGCGCCAGCAGCCAAGGGACAGGGGGCCGAAACACCATATATTTT. It translates to CASSQGTGGRNTIYF.

The chain links TRBV7-8 to TRBJ1-1, with a weak D call TRBD1 (6 bases). This CDR3 has 13 amino acids. In germline, CDR1 is SGHVS, CDR2 FQNEAQ. Trimming took off 7 bases at V and 2 bases at J, with 11 bases between the two ends. The CDR3 bases are TGTGCCAGCAATTTAGGGGGAAACACTGAAGCTTTCTTT. The encoded protein is CASNLGGNTEAFF. Filled out from reference TRBV7-8 and TRBJ1-1, the complete variable domain reads GAGVSQSPRYKVAKRGQDVALRCDPISGHVSLFWYQQALGQGPEFLTYFQNEAQLDKSGLPSDRFFAERPEGSVSTLKIQRTQQEDSAVYLCASNLGGNTEAFFGQGTRLTVV.

This chain links TRBV7-8 with TRBJ1-1; D not certain. The germline V gene has CDR1 SGHVS and CDR2 FQNEAQ. Trimming stripped 5 bases from V and 2 bases from J, with 6 bases between. The CDR3 runs 12 residues. CDR3 coding DNA: TGTGCCAGCAGCCCGACAAACACTGAAGCTTTCTTT. Its translation: CASSPTNTEAFF.

This clone was detected a few times. The CDR3 DNA is TGTGCCAGCAGCTCAATCGATGGCTACACCTTC. This codes for CASSSIDGYTF. The V and J genes are TRBV7-2 and TRBJ1-2; D is undetermined. V dropped 4 bases and J dropped 6 bases, with 6 bases sitting between them. CDR1 and CDR2 from the germline V gene are SGHTA and FQGNSA. CDR3 length: 11 amino acids.

This clone was observed a single time. The chain is built from TRBV10-3 and TRBJ2-7; D might be TRBD2 (5 bases). The CDR3 loop spans 14 amino acids. V was shortened by 4 bases and J by 0 bases, with 10 bases between the two germline ends. The germline V gene encodes CDR1 ENHRY and CDR2 SYGVKD. The CDR3 DNA sequence: TGTGCCATCAGTGGAGGGCTCTACTCCTACGAGCAGTACTTC. Amino acids: CAISGGLYSYEQYF.

This clone was detected only a few times. V is TRBV6-5 and J is TRBJ1-2; D is ambiguous. The V end lost 6 bases, the J end lost 10 bases, and 15 bases lay between the germline ends. Germline V gene lookup returns CDR1 MNHEY and CDR2 SVGAGI. This CDR3 comprises 12 residues. CDR3 bases: TGTGCCAGCAGCCAGACTACTATGGACTACACCTTC. Translation: CASSQTTMDYTF.

This clone has just a few counts. The gene calls are TRBV6-5 and TRBJ1-5; possibly TRBD1 for D (5 bases). This CDR3 spans 15 amino acids. Looked up from germline, CDR1 is MNHEY and CDR2 is SVGAGI. V lost 5 bases to trimming and J lost 0 bases, with 11 bases between them. The CDR3 is CASSRPGNSNQPQHF. The CDR3 region has the DNA TGTGCCAGCAGTCGACCAGGGAATAGCAATCAGCCCCAGCATTTT.

J is TRBJ2-2 and V is TRBV27; D call uncertain. The germline CDR1 and CDR2 sequences are MNHEY and SMNVEV (reference sequence). Trimming stripped 8 bases from V and 5 bases from J, with 12 bases between. This CDR3 has 13 residues. For the CDR3, the DNA is TGTGCCAGCCAGGCGATGAGGACCGGGGAGCTGTTTTTT. Its translation is CASQAMRTGELFF.

The chain carries TRBV5-1 and TRBJ1-5; 9 bases are a match to TRBD1. This CDR3 contains 17 residues. Losses at the gene ends were 0 bases for V and 0 bases for J; bases not matched to a gene: 4. In germline, CDR1 is SGHRS, CDR2 YFSETQ. The chain's CDR3 is CASSLGGTGISNQPQHF. CDR3 sequence (DNA): TGCGCCAGCAGCTTGGGTGGGACAGGGATTAGCAATCAGCCCCAGCATTTT.

The chain carries TRBV18 and TRBJ1-1; D is ambiguous. The CDR3 runs to 14 residues. The ends were cut back, 5 bases at V and 0 bases at J, with 10 bases in the middle. Germline V gene sequence: CDR1 KGHSH, CDR2 LQKENI. DNA of the CDR3: TGTGCCAGCTCATTCAGAAATATGAACACTGAAGCTTTCTTT. This sequence encodes CASSFRNMNTEAFF.

The gene calls are TRBV4-2 and TRBJ2-3, with 13 bases that match TRBD2. The CDR3 is 19 residues long. CDR1 and CDR2 from the germline V gene are LGHNA and YNFKEQ. With 4 bases clipped from V and 1 base from J, the junction kept 11 bases outside the gene matches. The CDR3 region has the DNA TGTGCCAGCAGCCCCTATGGCGGGACTAGCGGGGAGCGCACAGATACGCAGTATTTT. Its protein is CASSPYGGTSGERTDTQYF.

This chain connects TRBV9 to TRBJ2-4; no definite D call. The CDR3 is made up of 14 amino acids. Per germline, CDR1 SGDLS and CDR2 YYNGEE. Trimming stripped 4 bases from V and 6 bases from J, with 14 bases between. The CDR3 spells CASSPGEPPNIQYF. As DNA, the CDR3 is TGTGCCAGCAGCCCCGGAGAACCCCCAAACATTCAGTACTTC.